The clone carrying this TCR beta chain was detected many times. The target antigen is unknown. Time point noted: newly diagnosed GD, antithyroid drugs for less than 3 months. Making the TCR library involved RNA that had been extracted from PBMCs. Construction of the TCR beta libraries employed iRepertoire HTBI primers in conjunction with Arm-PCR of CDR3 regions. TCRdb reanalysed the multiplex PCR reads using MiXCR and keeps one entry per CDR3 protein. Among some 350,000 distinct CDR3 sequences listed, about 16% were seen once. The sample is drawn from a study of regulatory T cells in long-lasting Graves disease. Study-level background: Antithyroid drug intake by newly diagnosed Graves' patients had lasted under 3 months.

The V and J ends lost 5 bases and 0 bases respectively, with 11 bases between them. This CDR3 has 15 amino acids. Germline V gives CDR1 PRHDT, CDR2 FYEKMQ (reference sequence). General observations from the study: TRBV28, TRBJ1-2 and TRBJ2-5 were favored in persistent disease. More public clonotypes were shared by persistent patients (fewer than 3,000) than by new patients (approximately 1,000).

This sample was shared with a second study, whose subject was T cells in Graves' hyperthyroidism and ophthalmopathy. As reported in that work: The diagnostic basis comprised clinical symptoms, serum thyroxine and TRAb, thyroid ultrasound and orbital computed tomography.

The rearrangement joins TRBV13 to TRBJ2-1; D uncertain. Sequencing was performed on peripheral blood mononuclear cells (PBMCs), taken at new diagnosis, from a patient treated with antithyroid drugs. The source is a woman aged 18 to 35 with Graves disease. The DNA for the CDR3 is TGTGCCAGCAGCCTTTCCTTAAGCTCCTACAATGAGCAGTTCTTC. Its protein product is CASSLSLSSYNEQFF. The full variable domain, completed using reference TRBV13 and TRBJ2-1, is AAGVIQSPRHLIKEKRETATLKCYPIPRHDTVYWYQQGPGQDPQFLISFYEKMQSDKGSIPDRFSAQQFSDYHSELNMSSLELGDSALYFCASSLSLSSYNEQFFGPGTRLTVL.